This T cell receptor (beta chain) was sequenced for a study of tumour-infiltrating T cells in Burkitt lymphoma. This CDR3 comprises 14 residues. The V gene lost 6 bases and the J gene lost 3 bases, with 12 bases spanning the gap. From germline, CDR1 is LNHNV and CDR2 YYDKDF (reference sequence). The method was immunoSEQ multiplex PCR; TCRdb's version includes in-frame clones alone and lacks a portion of them. This table holds some 5,500 clones, approximately 9.9% found once. This chain uses TRBV15 with TRBJ1-5; D is undetermined. What was sequenced was tumor tissue. This TCR derives from a human donor with diffuse large B-cell lymphoma. CDR3 protein: CATRFGVDNQPQHF. CDR3 in DNA: TGTGCCACCAGGTTTGGGGTTGACAATCAGCCCCAGCATTTT.